The 8 T cell receptor beta chains below were found in one sample sequenced in a study of OX40 agonist ivuxolimab in advanced cancers. The data were produced by immunoSEQ multiplex PCR, yet TCRdb's version contains in-frame clones alone and is incomplete. The sample includes fewer than 100,000 clones, 93% seen only once; the top ten take 6.2%. Specimen: CD4+ or CD8+ T cells sorted from blood, collected in a trial of the OX40 agonist ivuxolimab. All receptors come from an adult with an advanced solid tumor such as melanoma, head and neck, liver or kidney cancer.

The chain is built from TRBV21-1 and TRBJ2-6. TRBV21-1 counts as a pseudogene. CDR3 size: 16 residues. The CDR3 is CASTFRTASGANVLTF. In DNA form, the CDR3 reads TGTGCCAGCACCTTTAGAACGGCCTCTGGGGCCAACGTCCTGACTTTC.

V usage is TRBV11-2 and J usage is TRBJ1-1, with a weak D call TRBD1 (6 bases). With 1 base removed from V and 4 bases from J, the gap between germline ends came to 13 bases. CDR3 length: 15 amino acids. Germline V lookup: CDR1 SGHAT, CDR2 FQNNGV. CDR3 loop: CASSLGGGFFTEAFF. CDR3 nucleotides: TGTGCCAGCAGCTTAGGCGGGGGCTTTTTCACTGAAGCTTTCTTT.

This chain connects TRBV7-6 to TRBJ2-2, with unresolved D. The germline V gene has CDR1 SGHVS and CDR2 FNYEAQ. V was clipped by 3 bases and J by 2 bases, with 16 bases between them. The CDR3 totals 17 residues. The CDR3 nucleotides are TGTGCCAGCAGCTTTCAGCCAGCGCAGACAAACACCGGGGAGCTGTTTTTT. This translates into CASSFQPAQTNTGELFF.

The rearrangement links TRBV9 to TRBJ1-2, with D maybe TRBD1 (6 bases). The CDR3 covers 16 residues. Looked up from germline, CDR1 is SGDLS and CDR2 is YYNGEE. Trimming removed 4 bases from V and 3 bases from J, with 19 bases in between. CDR3 region: CASSSPLRTEDYGYTF. As DNA, the CDR3 is TGTGCCAGCAGCTCCCCTTTAAGGACAGAAGACTATGGCTACACCTTC.

The V gene is TRBV6-1, the J gene TRBJ1-1; TRBD1 is a possible D gene (6 bases). With 8 bases removed from V and 0 bases from J, the gap between germline ends came to 16 bases. Germline CDR1 and CDR2: MNHNS and SASEGT. The length of the CDR3 is 15 residues. In nucleotides, the CDR3 is TGTGCCAGCTCATTTGTACAGGGACTGAACACTGAAGCTTTCTTT. It is translated as CASSFVQGLNTEAFF.

The chain combines TRBV5-6 with TRBJ2-5; possible D gene TRBD2, 7 bases. The V gene's germline CDR1 is SGHDT and CDR2 YYEEEE. The germline V and J ends were trimmed by 4 bases and 3 bases, with 19 bases remaining between them. CDR3 length equals 16 residues. The CDR3 nucleotides read TGTGCCAGCAGCCTAGAGAGGGGGAGGGTGGAAGAGACCCAGTACTTC. Its translation is CASSLERGRVEETQYF.

This sequence joins TRBV7-9 and TRBJ2-5, with D possibly being TRBD1 (5 bases). V was shortened by 0 bases and J by 5 bases, with 13 bases between the two germline ends. CDR3 length: 15 amino acids. Germline values: CDR1 SEHNR, CDR2 FQNEAQ (reference sequence). DNA of the CDR3: TGTGCCAGCAGCTTAGCAAGGTCCAGGGTGGAGACCCAGTACTTC. Its protein product is CASSLARSRVETQYF.

This clone appeared a single time. J is TRBJ2-5 and V is TRBV2; weak D call: TRBD1 (5 bases). The tail of the sequence fits TRBJ2-7 better, so the J call may be wrong. The CDR3 spans 14 residues. The germline V gene encodes CDR1 SNHLY and CDR2 FYNNEI. CDR3 DNA: TGTGCCAGCAGTGCGCGGCAGGGAAGCTACGAGCAGTACTTC. Protein sequence: CASSARQGSYEQYF.